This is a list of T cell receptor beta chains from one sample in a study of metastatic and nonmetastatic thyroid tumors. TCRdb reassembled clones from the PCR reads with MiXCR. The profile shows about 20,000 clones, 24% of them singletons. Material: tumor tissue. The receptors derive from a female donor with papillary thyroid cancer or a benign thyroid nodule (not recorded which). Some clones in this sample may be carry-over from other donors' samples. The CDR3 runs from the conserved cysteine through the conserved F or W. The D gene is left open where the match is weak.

CASSRRGLTEAFF	TRBJ1-1	TRBV19	.
CSARVSGSYNEQFF	TRBJ2-1	TRBV20-1	TRBD2
CASSTWTGRVYTQYF	TRBJ2-3	TRBV5-4	TRBD1
CATKTVSELGYTF	TRBJ1-2	TRBV19	.
CSARSYRGSANNQPQHF	TRBJ1-5	TRBV20-1	TRBD1
CSARDLAPGKLPLSLAFF	TRBJ1-1	TRBV20-1	.
CSAPASLNTEAFF	TRBJ1-1	TRBV20-1	.
CARGVILRDSNNSPLHF	TRBJ1-6	TRBV27	TRBD1
CASSLGGSGKNIQYF	TRBJ2-4	TRBV7-9	.
CASSLGLAGRTGELFF	TRBJ2-2	TRBV13	TRBD2
CASSPQGGSFEQYF	TRBJ2-7	TRBV7-8	.
CASSVDTGTDTQYF	TRBJ2-3	TRBV9	.
CASSQELDIGALHF	TRBJ1-6	TRBV3-1	.
CASRETNSNQPQHF	TRBJ1-5	TRBV2	.
CASRQATSGRTGELFF	TRBJ2-2	TRBV28	TRBD2
CSASNSNTDTQYF	TRBJ2-3	TRBV20-1	.
CAGRTDPLSKNIQYF	TRBJ2-4	TRBV6-1	.